Listed below are T cell receptor beta chains from one sample, sequenced in a study of radiotherapy plus CTLA-4 blockade in lung cancer. This table comes from immunoSEQ multiplex PCR, and its TCRdb copy is limited to in-frame clones, with some not included. The top ten hold 2.9% of the sample, which has tens of thousands of clones, 60% to 80% seen once. The sample was peripheral blood, taken from a patient treated with radiotherapy plus ipilimumab. These receptors were obtained from a human donor with non-small cell lung cancer who had a complete response to radiotherapy plus ipilimumab. The CDR3 runs from the conserved cysteine through the conserved F or W. The order of the fields is J gene, D gene, V gene, clone size, CDR3 DNA, CDR3 protein. A D gene is named only where the DNA matches it firmly. Rows may omit the clone size; those that give it use once, few, many or a size class.

>TRBJ2-1|-|TRBV7-2|-
TGTGCCAGCACCCTAACAGGGTTGGAGCAGTTCTTC
CASTLTGLEQFF
>TRBJ1-2|TRBD1|TRBV30|-
TGTGCCTGGAACAGGGGGCGAGACTATGGCTACACCTTC
CAWNRGRDYGYTF
>TRBJ1-1|-|TRBV15|-
TGTGCCACCAGAGGTCCTTGGGGCAGGATGAACACTGAAGCTTTCTTT
CATRGPWGRMNTEAFF
>TRBJ2-3|TRBD2|TRBV10-1|-
TGCGCCAGCAGTGACCCCGGGGGGGCCGAGGATACGCAGTATTTT
CASSDPGGAEDTQYF
>TRBJ1-2|-|TRBV6-1|-
TGTGCCAGCAGTGAGGGAGGGGCAAAGTATGGCTACACCTTC
CASSEGGAKYGYTF
>TRBJ1-2|TRBD1|TRBV5-1|-
TGCGCCAGCAGCTTGGACAGGGGGATCGATGGCTACACCTTC
CASSLDRGIDGYTF
>TRBJ2-1|TRBD1|TRBV7-9|once
TGTGCCAGCAGCTTGAGGACGGGACAGGGAAGCAATGAGCAGTTCTTC
CASSLRTGQGSNEQFF
>TRBJ1-2|-|TRBV4-2|-
TGTGCCAGCAGCCAAGAGGCGGACAGCTATGGCTACACCTTC
CASSQEADSYGYTF
>TRBJ1-2|TRBD1|TRBV5-5|-
TGTGCCAGCAGCCAGGGACAGCTTCACTATGGCTACACCTTC
CASSQGQLHYGYTF
>TRBJ1-3|-|TRBV9|-
TGTGCCAGCAGCGTGACAGGAACAGCTGGAAACACCATATATTTT
CASSVTGTAGNTIYF
>TRBJ2-1|TRBD2|TRBV5-1|-
TGCGCCAGCAGCTTGTCGGCTAGCGGATTCAATGAGCAGTTCTTC
CASSLSASGFNEQFF
>TRBJ1-2|-|TRBV27|-
TGTGCCAGCAGTTTATTTAGGGGGACCCTTGATGGCTACACCTTC
CASSLFRGTLDGYTF
>TRBJ2-5|-|TRBV19|-
TGTGCCAGTAGTATTCCAAAGGCTCTGGGGCAGGGAGAGACCCAGTACTTC
CASSIPKALGQGETQYF
>TRBJ2-1|TRBD2|TRBV2|-
TGTGCCAGCAGTGACCTCGGTAGCGGGGTCTCCTACAATGAGCAGTTCTTC
CASSDLGSGVSYNEQFF
>TRBJ2-5|-|TRBV5-4|-
TGTGCCAGCAGCTTGGGGGTGACATCTCAGGAGACCCAGTACTTC
CASSLGVTSQETQYF
>TRBJ1-1|TRBD1|TRBV7-8|-
TGTGCCAGCAGCAGGGACAGCTCGAACACTGAAGCTTTCTTT
CASSRDSSNTEAFF
>TRBJ2-7|-|TRBV6-5|-
TGTGCCAGCAGTAGAGGCTACGAGCAGTACTTC
CASSRGYEQYF
>TRBJ2-5|-|TRBV5-5|-
TGTGCCAGCAGCCCGGGACTCCGGGGAGAGACCCAGTACTTC
CASSPGLRGETQYF
>TRBJ2-7|-|TRBV19|-
TGTGCCAGTAGGGGAAGGGGGAATCAATACGAGCAGTACTTC
CASRGRGNQYEQYF
>TRBJ2-7|-|TRBV5-1|-
TGCGCCAGCAGCTTCGGGACATACTACGAGCAGTACTTC
CASSFGTYYEQYF
>TRBJ2-3|-|TRBV10-1|-
TGCGCCAGCAGCCGGACAGCACGCACAGATACGCAGTATTTT
CASSRTARTDTQYF
>TRBJ2-1|-|TRBV15|few
TGTGCCACCAGCAGAGTTAGGGGAGGAGTGGAGCAGTTCTTC
CATSRVRGGVEQFF
>TRBJ2-3|TRBD2|TRBV7-9|medium-sized
TGTGCCAGCAGCCCGGGGACTAGCGGGAGCTTTCGCACAGATACGCAGTATTTT
CASSPGTSGSFRTDTQYF
>TRBJ2-1|TRBD1|TRBV29-1|-
TGCAGCGTTCAGACAGGGCCCTACAATGAGCAGTTCTTC
CSVQTGPYNEQFF
>TRBJ1-3|-|TRBV30|-
TGTGCCTGGAGCCACTCTGGAAACACCATATATTTT
CAWSHSGNTIYF
>TRBJ1-5|-|TRBV6-5|-
TGTGCCAGCAGTTATCGGGGGTCTCAGCCCCAGCATTTT
CASSYRGSQPQHF
>TRBJ2-7|TRBD2|TRBV19|-
TGTGCCAGTAGTCCGGGAGGGGGGATAGGTCACTACGAGCAGTACTTC
CASSPGGGIGHYEQYF
>TRBJ1-1|TRBD1|TRBV19|few
TGTGCCAGGGTGACAGGGGGCCTGGACGCTTTCTTT
CARVTGGLDAFF
>TRBJ2-7|TRBD1|TRBV5-1|once
TGCGCCAGCAGCTTAGGGACAGACTACGAGCAGTACTTC
CASSLGTDYEQYF
>TRBJ1-6|-|TRBV2|once
TGTGCCAGCAGTGAACAGGGCTACATTAATTCACCCCTCCACTTT
CASSEQGYINSPLHF
>TRBJ2-7|TRBD1|TRBV5-1|once
TGCGCCAGCAGGGACAGGGATTCCTACGAGCAGTACTTC
CASRDRDSYEQYF
>TRBJ1-3|-|TRBV6-5|-
TGTGCCAGCCGCAATCCCGGAGACACCATATATTTT
CASRNPGDTIYF
>TRBJ2-7|-|TRBV28|-
TGTGCCAGCAGCACAGGCTACGAGCAGTACTTC
CASSTGYEQYF
>TRBJ1-2|TRBD1|TRBV6-5|-
TGTGCCAGCAGTGTAACAGGGGAAAGTGCCTATGGCTACACCTTC
CASSVTGESAYGYTF
>TRBJ2-7|TRBD1|TRBV15|-
TGTGCCACCAGCAGAGATAACAGGGGGCCTTACGAGCAGTACTTC
CATSRDNRGPYEQYF
>TRBJ2-7|TRBD1|TRBV29-1|-
TGCAGCGCACGACAGGGGTACTCCTACGAGCAGTACTTC
CSARQGYSYEQYF
>TRBJ1-1|TRBD1|TRBV6-5|-
TGTGCCAGCAGTTACTCGCGTGGACAGGGTAATGCTGAAGCTTTCTTT
CASSYSRGQGNAEAFF
>TRBJ2-3|TRBD2|TRBV11-2|-
TGTGCCAGCAGGGGCCTACCTAGCGGGCCAACCGATACGCAGTATTTT
CASRGLPSGPTDTQYF
>TRBJ1-6|-|TRBV5-1|-
TGCGCCAGCAGCTTGGGCCCGTTCGGGGGGAATTCACCCCTCCACTTT
CASSLGPFGGNSPLHF
>TRBJ2-3|TRBD2|TRBV7-8|-
TGTGCCAGCAGCTTAGTTAGCGGGGGCACAGATACGCAGTATTTT
CASSLVSGGTDTQYF
>TRBJ2-7|-|TRBV7-8|-
TGTGCCAGCACCCCCGGGGGGCGCGAGCAGTACTTC
CASTPGGREQYF
>TRBJ2-2|-|TRBV4-3|-
TGCGCCAGCAGCCAAGATATCCAGGTCGCCTCGAACACCGGGGAGCTGTTTTTT
CASSQDIQVASNTGELFF
>TRBJ2-7|TRBD1|TRBV19|-
TGTGCCAGTAGTATGGGACAGGGCTACGAGCAGTACTTC
CASSMGQGYEQYF
>TRBJ1-4|-|TRBV7-2|-
TGTGCCAGCAGCCCATCCCTTGTGGCCATTTCAGAAAAACTGTTTTTT
CASSPSLVAISEKLFF
>TRBJ2-1|-|TRBV7-2|-
TGTGCCAGCAGCCCCTACCTATCCTACAATGAGCAGTTCTTC
CASSPYLSYNEQFF
>TRBJ2-7|TRBD2|TRBV6-6|-
TGTGCCAGCAGTTACTCAGGGACTAGCCAATCCTACGAGCAGTACTTC
CASSYSGTSQSYEQYF
>TRBJ2-7|-|TRBV7-8|-
TGTGCCAGCAGCTTAGCCATTCCGGGACTTCTACTATACGAGCAGTACTTC
CASSLAIPGLLLYEQYF
>TRBJ1-1|TRBD1|TRBV5-1|-
TGCGCCAGCAGCCAGGGGACAGGGGGAACTGAAGCTTTCTTT
CASSQGTGGTEAFF
>TRBJ1-5|TRBD1|TRBV6-1|few
TGTGCCAGCAGACTGGGACAGGCCTCTAATCAGCCCCAGCATTTT
CASRLGQASNQPQHF
>TRBJ1-6|-|TRBV4-3|-
TGCGCCAGCAGCCAGGTGGACAGAAATAATTCACCCCTCCACTTT
CASSQVDRNNSPLHF
>TRBJ2-7|-|TRBV18|-
TGTGCCAGCTCATCCAAAACCTACGAGCAGTACTTC
CASSSKTYEQYF
>TRBJ1-1|TRBD1|TRBV27|once
TGTGCCAGCAGTCCCAAAAGACAGGGGGCACGCACTGAAGCTTTCTTT
CASSPKRQGARTEAFF
>TRBJ2-3|-|TRBV7-9|once
TGTGCCAGCAGCTTAGGGCACACGGATACGCAGTATTTT
CASSLGHTDTQYF
>TRBJ2-1|TRBD2|TRBV7-2|-
TGTGCCAGCAGCTTAGGGACTAGTTTGAATGAGCAGTTCTTC
CASSLGTSLNEQFF
>TRBJ2-3|-|TRBV6-6|once
TGTGCCAGTTACCAGTTTCAAGCAGATACGCAGTATTTT
CASYQFQADTQYF
>TRBJ2-7|TRBD2|TRBV28|-
TGTGCCAGCAATAGCGGGAGGCGCGAGCAGTACTTC
CASNSGRREQYF
>TRBJ1-2|-|TRBV9|once
TGTGCCAGCAGCGTAGACGGTACAGTCGGTGGCTACACCTTC
CASSVDGTVGGYTF
>TRBJ2-2|-|TRBV29-1|-
TGCAGCGTTGACACAGGGCGCACCGGGGAGCTGTTTTTT
CSVDTGRTGELFF
>TRBJ1-1|-|TRBV10-3|-
TGTGCCATCAGTGATAGGACATATGAAGCTTTCTTT
CAISDRTYEAFF